The 8 T cell receptor beta chains listed next were all sequenced from one sample in a study of blood T cells in healthy people across ages. Together with a sample-barcoded 5' primer, a J-beta primer mix was included in a second PCR lasting roughly 6 to 12 cycles. TCRdb redid the calling of the 5' RACE reads with MiXCR, one entry per CDR3 protein. The sample consists of roughly 800,000 distinct CDR3 sequences, 25% of them appearing once. Another study also made use of these data, one on T cells of mothers and their children.

Sequencing input: blood. All receptors come from a boy younger than 18 in good health.

The chain recombines TRBV4-3 with TRBJ2-5, with D tentatively TRBD2 (6 bases). The CDR3 extends over 15 amino acids. Germline V lookup: CDR1 LGHNA, CDR2 YSLEER. Trimming took 0 bases from V and 5 from J, leaving 13 bases between them. The CDR3 is CASSQDLGLWETQYF. In DNA, the CDR3 is TGCGCCAGCAGCCAAGATTTAGGACTATGGGAGACCCAGTACTTC.

As regards this clonotype: This may be a read error: a much more frequent sequence differs by one nucleotide. J is TRBJ1-1 and V is TRBV30, with D unresolved. The V end lost 2 bases, the J end lost 1 base, and 8 bases lay between the germline ends. Germline values: CDR1 GTSNPN, CDR2 SVGIG (reference sequence). The CDR3 length is 13 residues. The CDR3: CAWSMVENTEAFF. Here the CDR3 DNA reads TGTGCCTGGAGTATGGTCGAGAACACTGAAGCTTTCTTT.

This chain joins TRBV18 and TRBJ1-1; the D gene is possibly TRBD1 (5 bases). V lost 2 bases and J lost 6, with 16 bases in between. The CDR3 spans 15 residues. Germline CDR1 and CDR2: KGHSH and LQKENI. The CDR3 region has the DNA TGTGCCAGCTCACCAAATCCAGGGCGGAGGTCTGAAGCTTTCTTT. Translation: CASSPNPGRRSEAFF. The variable domain in full, completed from reference TRBV18 and TRBJ1-1, reads NAGVMQNPRHLVRRRGQEARLRCSPMKGHSHVYWYRQLPEEGLKFMVYLQKENIIDESGMPKERFSAEFPKEGPSILRIQQVVRGDSAAYFCASSPNPGRRSEAFFGQGTRLTVV.

Only a few counts were recorded for this clonotype. The V gene is TRBV5-4, the J gene TRBJ2-7; maybe TRBD1 (5 bases). Trimming took off 1 base at V and 2 bases at J, with 25 bases between the two ends. This CDR3 comprises 19 residues. Germline V gene sequence: CDR1 SGHNT, CDR2 YYREEE (reference sequence). CDR3 loop: CASSLRGSRKWADTYEQYF. The CDR3 DNA follows: TGTGCCAGCAGCTTGAGGGGCTCGAGGAAGTGGGCAGATACCTACGAGCAGTACTTC.

This chain joins TRBV6-2 or TRBV6-3 and TRBJ2-3; TRBD1 agrees at 8 bases. From germline, CDR1 is MNHEY and CDR2 SVGEGT. The V and J ends lost 2 bases and 3 bases, in that order; junction bases with no gene match: 4. This CDR3 is 15 amino acids long. The chain's CDR3 is CASSYRTGITDTQYF. In DNA, the CDR3 is TGTGCCAGCAGTTACCGGACAGGGATAACAGATACGCAGTATTTT.

The CDR3: CASSFETDKPYEQYF. As DNA, the CDR3 is TGTGCCAGCAGTTTCGAAACGGACAAGCCCTACGAGCAGTACTTC. The chain carries TRBV28 and TRBJ2-5, with D maybe TRBD1 (5 bases). The tail of the sequence fits TRBJ2-7 better, so the J call may be wrong. The CDR3 contains 15 residues. Germline assignment: CDR1 MDHEN and CDR2 SYDVKM.

This rearrangement joins TRBV7-8 to TRBJ1-1, with 7 bases lining up with TRBD1. Germline V gives CDR1 SGHVS, CDR2 FQNEAQ. CDR3 length: 13 residues. The J segment lost 8 bases and the V segment lost 5 bases, leaving 8 bases of the junction unmatched. CDR3 in amino acids: CASSQDRLREAFF. CDR3 nucleotide sequence: TGTGCCAGCAGCCAGGACAGGCTCAGGGAAGCTTTCTTT.

The chain employs TRBV27 and TRBJ2-5; D perhaps matches TRBD2 (6 bases). The end of the DNA aligns better with TRBJ2-7, so the J call may be wrong. Germline V CDR1 and CDR2: MNHEY, SMNVEV (reference sequence). This CDR3 is built from 15 residues. DNA for the CDR3: TGTGCCAGCAGTTTAGATGGGACTCCGTATACCGAGCAGTACTTC. Protein product: CASSLDGTPYTEQYF.